This T cell receptor (beta chain) was sequenced in a study of CD8 T cells in Susac syndrome. Turning to the study itself: At blood draw, Susac syndrome patients were therapy-naive, on corticosteroids, or on intravenous immunoglobulin alone.

The CDR3 is 13 amino acids. The V gene lost 4 bases and the J gene lost 4 bases, with 10 bases spanning the gap. Per the germline V gene, CDR1 is MNHEY and CDR2 is SMNVEV (reference sequence). The study sequenced TCR beta in blood CD8+ and CD4+ T cells. Study findings and constraints: Susac-specific public clones numbered sixteen in total CD8+ repertoires (and five in CD8+ TEMRA repertoires). Susac CD8+ cells expanded clonally the most in TEMRA cells and in active patients.

Concerning this clonotype itself: Its cognate antigen is unknown.

With random hexamers, reverse transcription was performed on about 0.5 to 1 ug of RNA. TCRdb independently ran MiXCR on the immunoSEQ multiplex PCR reads; one entry per CDR3 protein. The sample consists of 84,000 or so distinct CDR3 sequences, 95% of them appearing once. This sequence joins TRBV27 and TRBJ1-2; D possibly corresponds to TRBD1 (5 bases). The TCR comes from a human donor with Susac syndrome. The sequenced sample consisted of CD8+ T cells from PBMCs. DNA for the CDR3: TGTGCCAGCAGTTCGGGGCAGGCCTATGGCTACACCTTC. Its translation: CASSSGQAYGYTF.